This T cell receptor beta chain comes out of a study of blood T cell repertoires in COVID-19. Study at large: Sample material is recorded as cDNA or gDNA derived from T cells, B-cell-depleted T cells, or PBMCs.

J was trimmed by 6 bases and V by 1 base; bases with no gene match: 18. CDR1 MDHEN and CDR2 SYDVKM come from the germline V gene. The CDR3 spans 20 residues. Profiling relied on immunoSEQ multiplex PCR, and the TCRdb table lists in-frame clones only, not all of them. In the table there are more than 250,000 clones, approximately 87% of which are singletons. This rearrangement joins TRBV28 to TRBJ2-2, with 9 bases matching TRBD1. Sequencing was performed on peripheral blood. The receptor comes from a man in his 60s who had recovered from COVID-19. The CDR3 bases are TGTGCCAGCAGTTTATCCCACCTAACGGGACAGGGACGGAAACCCGGGGAGCTGTTTTTT. Amino acids: CASSLSHLTGQGRKPGELFF. Based on the CDR3 plus reference TRBV28 and TRBJ2-2, the full variable domain is DVKVTQSSRYLVKRTGEKVFLECVQDMDHENMFWYRQDPGLGLRLIYFSYDVKMKEKGDIPEGYSVSREKKERFSLILESASTNQTSMYLCASSLSHLTGQGRKPGELFFGEGSRLTVL.